This TCR beta chain stems from a study of blood T cells in healthy people across ages (dated by TCRdb to the mid-2010s). In terms of the full investigation: Template switching captured roughly one uniquely barcoded TCR beta cDNA molecule per two T cells in model experiments. For two donors (one aged 18 to 29 and one aged 80 or older), the study analyzed two additional independent replicas of 1 million unique cDNA reads from the same blood draw. The donors were divided into four age groups: young (average around 17 years), middle-aged (approximately 39), aged (roughly 66) and long-lived (roughly 88). To avoid experimental bias, donors of different ages were spread randomly across the sequencing lanes. To track age-related changes in TCR beta repertoire diversity, the study relied on deep sequencing normalized with unique cDNA molecular identifiers.

On this clonotype itself: There is no known antigen for this receptor. The sample holds no much larger clone one base away, and base qualities are not on file.

Donors were a few dozen systemically healthy Caucasian individuals from Russia aged roughly 6 to 100 years. Roughly 9.5 milliliters of peripheral blood were drawn from each donor into EDTA-treated Vacutainer tubes. Ficoll-Paque density-gradient centrifugation was used to isolate PBMCs, with at least 7 million obtained per sample. Total RNA, at least 6 micrograms per sample, was extracted from PBMCs with Trizol reagent. The percentages of naive CD45RAhigh/CD27high T cells were determined by flow cytometry on a PBMC aliquot from every donor. Overall study results and their limits: Compared with the aged group, the long-lived group had more naive CD4+ T cells, fewer expanded clones and increased TCR diversity, a pattern suggesting age selection. Observed TCR beta diversity per million T cells fell roughly linearly with age, and a significant reduction was already apparent by age around 40. Total diversity estimates from one million sequenced T cells were considered lower bounds and underestimates. Conclusive comparison of naive and antigen-experienced compartments was prevented by the profiling of bulk unsorted PBMCs. Because the CMV infection status of the donors was unknown, age-related changes in expanded clonotypes may potentially have been confounded. There was a strong correlation between observed TCR beta diversity and the percentage of naive T cells measured by flow cytometry.

The protocol used for the library was 5' RACE. Sequencing used an Illumina HiSeq 2500. A second PCR of roughly 7 to 11 cycles was performed with a sample-barcoded 5' primer and a J-beta primer mix. A unique molecular identifier was introduced onto each TCR beta cDNA molecule by a template-switch 5' adaptor carrying 12 random nucleotides. Each sample yielded at least 3 million CDR3-containing paired-end reads. First-strand cDNA was synthesized from all RNA with the Mint cDNA synthesis kit, primed by a TRBC-specific oligonucleotide. Following uracil-DNA glycosylase treatment, a first 18-cycle PCR with universal primers M1SS and BC2_uni_R was performed on all cDNA. In the source study's methods: For normalization, 1 million high-quality reads, each with a distinct molecular identifier, were randomly selected from each sample. Instead of being binned into consensus sequences, reads with shared molecular identifiers were discarded. MiTCR, set to a Q25 quality threshold and the strictest error-elimination algorithm, was used for CDR3 identification, clonotype clustering and error correction. A nonparametric unseen species model using Euler transformation provided a lower-bound estimate of total TCR beta diversity. TCRdb ran its own pipeline on the public reads, namely fastp trimming at Q25 and MiXCR clone calling, and kept in-frame beta chains. Identical CDR3 protein sequences are pooled into one entry, listed with their most common genes and DNA. For this entry, the V and J calls and clone size follow TCRdb and not the study's own pipeline. The sample table records 600,000 to 850,000 distinct CDR3 sequences; roughly 44% of these occur just once. The ten largest clonotypes hold 20% to 25% of the sample.

The CDR3 sequence holds 14 residues, the cysteine and phenylalanine included. Of the read, only the CDR3 DNA is kept; its 42 bases are in frame from base 1. A distance of 10 bases separates the germline ends of V and J, which lose 2 bases and 3 bases respectively. CDR1 is given as DFQATT and CDR2 as SNEGSKA, both from the germline V gene (reference sequence). This chain joins TRBV20-1 to TRBJ2-2, with TRBD1 perhaps the D gene, on 6 matching bases. The specimen sequenced was blood. This clonotype was obtained from an older woman in good health. CDR3 protein: CSARPDSYTGELFF. The DNA is as follows: TGCAGTGCTAGACCGGACAGCTACACCGGGGAGCTGTTTTTT.